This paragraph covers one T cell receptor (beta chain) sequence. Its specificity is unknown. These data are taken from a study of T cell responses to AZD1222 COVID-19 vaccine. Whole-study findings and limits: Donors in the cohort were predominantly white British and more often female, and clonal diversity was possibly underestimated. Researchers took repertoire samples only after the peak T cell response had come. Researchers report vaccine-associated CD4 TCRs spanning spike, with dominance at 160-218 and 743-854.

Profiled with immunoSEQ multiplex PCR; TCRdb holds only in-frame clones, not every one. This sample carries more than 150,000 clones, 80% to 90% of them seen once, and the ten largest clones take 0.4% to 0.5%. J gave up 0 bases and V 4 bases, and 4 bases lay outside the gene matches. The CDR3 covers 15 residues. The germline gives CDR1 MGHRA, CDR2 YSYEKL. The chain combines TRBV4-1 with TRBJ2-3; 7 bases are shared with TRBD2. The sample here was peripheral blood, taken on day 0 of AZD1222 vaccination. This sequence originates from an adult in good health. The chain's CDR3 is CASSLSGSSTDTQYF. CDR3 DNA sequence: TGCGCCAGCAGCCTTAGCGGGTCTAGCACAGATACGCAGTATTTT.